Each of the 18 T cell receptor beta chains below was sequenced from the same sample in a study of T cells in Graves' hyperthyroidism and ophthalmopathy. Template material for amplifying TCR beta CDR3 regions consisted of RNA transcripts. A set of HTBI primers served as the primers for a first-round RT-PCR of the TCR CDR3. From the multiplex PCR reads, TCRdb called clonotypes with MiXCR, one entry per CDR3 protein. The sample consists of fewer than 800,000 distinct CDR3 sequences, 16% of them appearing once. The specimen was blood. These receptors originate from a man between 18 and 29 years old with Graves' hyperthyroidism.

The sample holds many counts of this clonotype. The V gene is TRBV12-3 or TRBV12-4, the J gene TRBJ2-1; tentatively, D is TRBD2 (6 bases). The CDR3 loop spans 15 amino acids. V was clipped by 3 bases and J by 4 bases, with 13 bases between them. Here the CDR3 reads CASSFGLASYNEQFF. CDR3 DNA: TGTGCCAGCAGTTTTGGTCTAGCGAGTTACAATGAGCAGTTCTTC.

This clonotype was detected a few times. The genes are TRBV12-3 or TRBV12-4 and TRBJ1-5; TRBD1 is a possible D gene (5 bases). There are 15 residues in the CDR3. Trimming removed 7 bases at V and 0 bases at J, with 13 bases between. The CDR3 DNA is TGTGCCAGCAAAGGGGACGGAGCTAGCAATCAGCCCCAGCATTTT. Translating it yields CASKGDGASNQPQHF.

The chain recombines TRBV29-1 with TRBJ2-1; no reliable D call. CDR1 is SQVTM and CDR2 is ANQGSEA in the germline V gene. Trimming stripped 4 bases from V and 2 bases from J, with 0 bases between. This CDR3 contains 10 residues. CDR3 residues: CSVAYNEQFF. CDR3 nucleotide sequence: TGCAGCGTTGCCTACAATGAGCAGTTCTTC.

This clonotype showed up many times. The chain carries TRBV7-2 and TRBJ2-1, with D unresolved. This CDR3 has 13 amino acids. In germline, CDR1 is SGHTA, CDR2 FQGNSA. Trimming shortened V by 5 bases and J by 11 bases, and 16 bases separated the two germline ends. CDR3 protein: CASSIGPGGKQFF. CDR3 DNA sequence: TGTGCCAGCAGCATCGGACCAGGCGGTAAGCAGTTCTTC.

This clonotype was seen many times. The rearrangement links TRBV2 to TRBJ1-1, with a weak D call TRBD1 (6 bases). Per germline, CDR1 SNHLY and CDR2 FYNNEI. The CDR3 is 14 amino acids. V lost 6 bases and J lost 6, with 17 bases in between. This CDR3 is CASRGHDNPAEAFF. The CDR3 nucleotides are TGTGCCAGCAGGGGACACGACAACCCCGCTGAAGCTTTCTTT. Variable domain in full (rest from reference TRBV2 and TRBJ1-1): EPEVTQTPSHQVTQMGQEVILRCVPISNHLYFYWYRQILGQKVEFLVSFYNNEISEKSEIFDDQFSVERPDGSNFTLKIRSTKLEDSAMYFCASRGHDNPAEAFFGQGTRLTVV.

The V gene is TRBV15, the J gene TRBJ2-4, with 7 bases that match TRBD2. V lost 1 base to trimming and J lost 6 bases; unmatched junction nucleotides: 12. Germline V lookup: CDR1 LNHNV, CDR2 YYDKDF (reference sequence). CDR3 length: 17 residues. The CDR3 DNA sequence: TGTGCCACCAGCAGAGGAGGCGGGAGTAGGAGTGGAAACATTCAGTACTTC. Encoded protein: CATSRGGGSRSGNIQYF.

The sample holds a few counts of this clonotype. This chain joins TRBV27 and TRBJ2-7; tentatively, D is TRBD1 (6 bases). Germline-derived CDR1 and CDR2 are MNHEY and SMNVEV (reference sequence). The CDR3 has 15 amino acids. Deletions cut 3 bases from V and 1 base from J, with 13 bases between. The CDR3 region is CASSFSRGVSYEQYF. The CDR3 nucleotides are TGTGCCAGCAGTTTCAGCAGGGGAGTTTCCTACGAGCAGTACTTC.

This clonotype occurred many times. The chain uses TRBV18 and TRBJ1-1; D not resolved. In germline, CDR1 is KGHSH, CDR2 LQKENI. V dropped 2 bases and J dropped 7 bases, with 8 bases sitting between them. The CDR3 is 12 amino acids. The CDR3 region has the DNA TGTGCCAGCTCACCAATGGCAGATGAAGCTTTCTTT. Encoded protein: CASSPMADEAFF.

A remark on this clonotype: Possible read error: a much larger clone is one base away. The genes are TRBV29-1 and TRBJ2-1, with a tentative D call TRBD2 (6 bases). The CDR3 is 12 residues long. Germline lookup yields CDR1 SQVTM and CDR2 ANQGSEA. The CDR3 DNA reads TGCAGCGTTGGGGAGGACCGCAATGGGCAGTTCTTC. Translating gives CSVGEDRNGQFF.

This clonotype showed up many times. The rearrangement joins TRBV28 to TRBJ2-2; 8 bases agree with TRBD2. The CDR3 length is 14 residues. The J segment lost 6 bases and the V segment lost 4 bases, leaving 4 bases of the junction unmatched. CDR1 is MDHEN, CDR2 SYDVKM, per germline. The CDR3 here is CASSSDGRAGELFF. Written as DNA, the CDR3 is TGTGCCAGCAGTTCTGACGGGAGGGCCGGGGAGCTGTTTTTT.

This chain joins TRBV3-1 and TRBJ2-2, with TRBD2 identical over 13 bases. With 2 bases clipped from V and 6 bases from J, the junction kept 12 bases outside the gene matches. CDR3 length: 19 amino acids. Per the germline V gene, CDR1 is LGHDT and CDR2 is YNNKEL (reference sequence). In DNA form, the CDR3 reads TGTGCCAGCAGCCAATTAAAACTAGCGGGAGGGCCTCGGGCCGGGGAGCTGTTTTTT. The encoded protein is CASSQLKLAGGPRAGELFF.

This clonotype was recorded a few times. This chain links TRBV7-9 with TRBJ2-7, with TRBD2 as a possible D gene (6 bases). This CDR3 region has 15 residues. V lost 1 base and J lost 3, with 13 bases in between. CDR1 is SEHNR, CDR2 FQNEAQ, per germline (reference sequence). The CDR3 here is CASSLVTGAVYEQYF. CDR3 sequence (DNA): TGTGCCAGCAGCTTAGTAACGGGAGCGGTCTACGAGCAGTACTTC.

V gene TRBV19 combines with J gene TRBJ2-7; weak D call: TRBD2 (7 bases). The CDR3 sequence is 14 residues long. Trimming pared 3 bases from V and 7 bases from J, leaving 16 bases between. Germline V gene data show CDR1 as LNHDA and CDR2 as SQIVND (reference sequence). CDR3 loop: CASSIGGKGGEQYF. Written as DNA, the CDR3 is TGTGCCAGTAGTATCGGGGGCAAGGGAGGGGAGCAGTACTTC.

At least ten counts were recorded for this clonotype. The chain couples TRBV2 to TRBJ2-2; TRBD2 is a possible D gene (6 bases). Germline CDR1 is SNHLY and CDR2 is FYNNEI. V lost 11 bases, J lost 3 bases, and 13 bases lay in between. This CDR3 region has 13 residues. For the CDR3, the DNA is TGTGCCTCCCTAGGAGGGCACACCGGGGAGCTGTTTTTT. It is translated as CASLGGHTGELFF.

This CDR3 reads CASSFLVDTGELFF. The CDR3 DNA sequence: TGCGCCAGCAGCTTCCTAGTGGACACCGGGGAGCTGTTTTTT. This chain joins TRBV5-1 and TRBJ2-2; D is unresolved. The CDR3 contains 14 residues. The germline CDR1 and CDR2 sequences are SGHRS and YFSETQ. With 2 bases removed from V and 3 bases from J, the gap between germline ends came to 8 bases.

As concerns this clonotype: One base away lies a much larger clone, so this may be a sequencing read error. The genes are TRBV12-3 or TRBV12-4 and TRBJ2-3; 12 bases agree with TRBD2. The CDR3 is 16 amino acids. In DNA, the CDR3 is TGTGCCGGCAGTTTAGCTAGCGGGAGGGTGGGAGATACGCAGTATTTT. It yields the protein CAGSLASGRVGDTQYF.

The chain carries TRBV29-1 and TRBJ2-5, with 11 bases aligning to TRBD2. Unmatched junction bases numbered 7, after V lost 6 bases and J lost 1 base. Germline V CDR1 and CDR2: SQVTM, ANQGSEA. The CDR3 loop spans 15 amino acids. The CDR3 DNA sequence: TGCAGCGTGGCAGGGACTAGCGGAACCCAAGAGACCCAGTACTTC. Translated, it gives CSVAGTSGTQETQYF.

The chain uses TRBV20-1 and TRBJ2-3; 10 bases match TRBD2. The V gene end was trimmed by 4 bases and the J gene end by 6 bases; junction bases not matched to a gene: 7. Germline values: CDR1 DFQATT, CDR2 SNEGSKA (reference sequence). The CDR3 totals 14 residues. The CDR3 coding sequence is TGCAGTGCTATGCTTCCGGGACTAGCGGATACGCAGTATTTT. Amino acids: CSAMLPGLADTQYF.